This is a list of T cell receptor beta chains from one sample in a study of cytomegalovirus exposure and HLA in healthy donors. Using immunoSEQ multiplex PCR, the repertoire was profiled, and TCRdb retains in-frame clones only, with some absent. The sample lists roughly 70,000 clones, 70% to 75% occurring once. The sequenced material came from PBMCs. These receptors all stem from a human donor in good health. CDR3s include the opening cysteine and the closing phenylalanine or tryptophan. Fields, in order: D gene, V gene, clone size, J gene, CDR3 DNA, CDR3 protein. The D gene is left open where the match is weak. Not all rows give a size; the values are once, few, many and, for expanded clones, a class.

D: NA
V: TRBV6-5
size: few
J: TRBJ1-2
DNA: TGTGCCAGCACCGGTCCCGGCAGGCCCGATGGCTACACCTTC
CDR3: CASTGPGRPDGYTF

D: NA
V: TRBV5-1
size: NA
J: TRBJ1-1
DNA: TGCGCCAGCAGCTCGGACAGAGTCATGAACACTGAAGCTTTCTTT
CDR3: CASSSDRVMNTEAFF

D: TRBD2
V: TRBV4-1
size: NA
J: TRBJ2-1
DNA: TGCGCCAGCAGCCCGACTAGCGGGAGAGGATACAATGAGCAGTTCTTC
CDR3: CASSPTSGRGYNEQFF

D: TRBD1
V: TRBV5-1
size: NA
J: TRBJ1-5
DNA: TGCGCCAGCAGCTTGAACAGGGGGGATCAGCCCCAGCATTTT
CDR3: CASSLNRGDQPQHF

D: NA
V: TRBV18
size: NA
J: TRBJ1-1
DNA: TGTGCCAGCTCACCAAGGAGGGACGACACTGAAGCTTTCTTT
CDR3: CASSPRRDDTEAFF

D: TRBD2
V: TRBV10-2
size: few
J: TRBJ2-5
DNA: TGCGCCAGCCCTGCAGAGCGGGAGGGGCAAGAGACCCAGTACTTC
CDR3: CASPAEREGQETQYF

D: TRBD1
V: TRBV27
size: NA
J: TRBJ1-2
DNA: TGTGCCAGCAGTTTGGGGACAGGGGGCCAAGGCTACACCTTC
CDR3: CASSLGTGGQGYTF

D: NA
V: TRBV20-1
size: NA
J: TRBJ1-2
DNA: TGCAGTGCTAGAAGGGGCTATGGCTACACCTTC
CDR3: CSARRGYGYTF

D: TRBD2
V: TRBV4-2
size: NA
J: TRBJ2-3
DNA: TGTGCCAGCAGCCAAGCGGGACTAGCGGGCGATAGCACAGATACGCAGTATTTT
CDR3: CASSQAGLAGDSTDTQYF

D: NA
V: TRBV9
size: few
J: TRBJ1-2
DNA: TGTGCCAGCAACTCAAAATCCGGGGGACGTGGCTACACCTTC
CDR3: CASNSKSGGRGYTF

D: TRBD1
V: TRBV2
size: NA
J: TRBJ2-2
DNA: TGTGCCATCACCAGATGGACAGGGGTTGACACCGGGGAGCTGTTTTTT
CDR3: CAITRWTGVDTGELFF

D: NA
V: TRBV6-5
size: few
J: TRBJ1-1
DNA: TGTGCCAGCAAAACGACGGGGAACACTGAAGCTTTCTTT
CDR3: CASKTTGNTEAFF

D: NA
V: TRBV7-2
size: few
J: TRBJ1-4
DNA: TGTGCCAGCAGCGCTTGGGGGGGTTCAGGTGAAAAACTGTTTTTT
CDR3: CASSAWGGSGEKLFF

D: NA
V: TRBV5-1
size: NA
J: TRBJ1-1
DNA: TGCGCCAGCAGCTCCGACAGTAGTACTGAAGCTTTCTTT
CDR3: CASSSDSSTEAFF

D: NA
V: TRBV6-5
size: NA
J: TRBJ2-4
DNA: TGTGCCAGCAGCACAGGAAGATCCAAAAACATTCAGTACTTC
CDR3: CASSTGRSKNIQYF

D: TRBD2
V: TRBV5-5
size: few
J: TRBJ2-7
DNA: TGTGCCAGCAGCTTGTTTACCGGGAGGGCCGGCTACGAGCAGTACTTC
CDR3: CASSLFTGRAGYEQYF

D: NA
V: TRBV5-1
size: NA
J: TRBJ1-1
DNA: TGCGCCAGCAGCTTGGCCGGGGGGGGGAACACTGAAGCTTTCTTT
CDR3: CASSLAGGGNTEAFF

D: NA
V: TRBV4-1
size: NA
J: TRBJ2-7
DNA: TGCGCCAGCAGCCAAGGGGAGGTGTACGAGCAGTACTTC
CDR3: CASSQGEVYEQYF

D: NA
V: TRBV5-8
size: NA
J: TRBJ1-5
DNA: TGTGCCAGCAGCTTGGTGACAGGACTTCAGCCCCAGCATTTT
CDR3: CASSLVTGLQPQHF

D: NA
V: TRBV11-1
size: few
J: TRBJ2-1
DNA: TGTGCCAGCAGCTTACAGCGGGTGCACAATGAGCAGTTCTTC
CDR3: CASSLQRVHNEQFF

D: TRBD1
V: TRBV30
size: NA
J: TRBJ1-5
DNA: TGTGCCTGGAGTCACGGACAGGGAGGAGGGTACTATAGCAATCAGCCCCAGCATTTT
CDR3: CAWSHGQGGGYYSNQPQHF

D: TRBD1
V: TRBV7-9
size: NA
J: TRBJ1-1
DNA: TGTGCCAGCAGCTTAGACGGGACAGGGGTCGCGGCTTTCTTT
CDR3: CASSLDGTGVAAFF

D: NA
V: TRBV7-9
size: NA
J: TRBJ2-5
DNA: TGTGCCAGCAGCGACAGACGGGAGACCCAGTACTTC
CDR3: CASSDRRETQYF

D: TRBD1
V: TRBV9
size: NA
J: TRBJ1-2
DNA: TGTGCCAGCAGCTTACAGGGGGCGGACTATGGCTACACCTTC
CDR3: CASSLQGADYGYTF

D: NA
V: TRBV11-3
size: once
J: TRBJ2-5
DNA: TGTGCCAGCAGCTTCCGAGAGACCCAGTACTTC
CDR3: CASSFRETQYF

D: NA
V: TRBV7-9
size: NA
J: TRBJ2-5
DNA: TGTGCCAGCAGCTACCCCCAGGGTTTCCAAGAGACCCAGTACTTC
CDR3: CASSYPQGFQETQYF

D: NA
V: TRBV4-1
size: NA
J: TRBJ2-1
DNA: TGCGCCAGCAGCCAATATTCCTCTGGGGGCTATGAGCAGTTCTTC
CDR3: CASSQYSSGGYEQFF

D: NA
V: TRBV27
size: NA
J: TRBJ2-7
DNA: TGTGCCAGCAGTTTATCGGGGCGGGACTCCTACGAGCAGTACTTC
CDR3: CASSLSGRDSYEQYF

D: NA
V: TRBV6-1
size: NA
J: TRBJ2-7
DNA: TGTGCCAGCAGTGACCCCTTGGAGGGAGACCCCTACGAGCAGTACTTC
CDR3: CASSDPLEGDPYEQYF

D: TRBD2
V: TRBV7-3
size: once
J: TRBJ2-1
DNA: TGTGCCAGCAGCTTAACCGAGACGGGGGGGAATGAGCAGTTCTTC
CDR3: CASSLTETGGNEQFF

D: TRBD2
V: TRBV7-9
size: NA
J: TRBJ2-2
DNA: TGTGCCAGCAGATTACTAGCGGGAGGGCCCCCCGGGGAGCTGTTTTTT
CDR3: CASRLLAGGPPGELFF

D: TRBD1
V: TRBV2
size: NA
J: TRBJ2-1
DNA: TGTGCTGGCAGAGGGGGCGCTTACAATGAGCAGTTCTTC
CDR3: CAGRGGAYNEQFF

D: NA
V: TRBV7-3
size: once
J: TRBJ1-2
DNA: TGTGCCAGCAGCTTAAGTCAGGGCTTTGGCTACACCTTC
CDR3: CASSLSQGFGYTF

D: TRBD2
V: TRBV6-5
size: NA
J: TRBJ2-5
DNA: TGTGCCAGCAGTTATAGGACTAGGCAAGAGACCCAGTACTTC
CDR3: CASSYRTRQETQYF

D: TRBD2
V: TRBV19
size: NA
J: TRBJ2-7
DNA: TGTGCCAGTAGTATGGGACTAGCGGGAACGTACGAGCAGTACTTC
CDR3: CASSMGLAGTYEQYF

D: TRBD1
V: TRBV27
size: NA
J: TRBJ1-1
DNA: TGTGCCAGCAGTATCTTAGGGGGCGCGTACACTGAAGCTTTCTTT
CDR3: CASSILGGAYTEAFF

D: TRBD1
V: TRBV4-1
size: NA
J: TRBJ2-2
DNA: TGCGCCAGCAGCCAAGAAGTGACAGGGGCTAACACCGGGGAGCTGTTTTTT
CDR3: CASSQEVTGANTGELFF

D: NA
V: TRBV5-1
size: NA
J: TRBJ1-1
DNA: TGCGCCAGCAGCGTGGACAGTCGTAACACTGAAGCTTTCTTT
CDR3: CASSVDSRNTEAFF

D: TRBD1
V: TRBV30
size: NA
J: TRBJ2-5
DNA: TGTGCCTGGATCCGGACAGGGCTGGGGGAGACCCAGTACTTC
CDR3: CAWIRTGLGETQYF

D: NA
V: TRBV7-2
size: NA
J: TRBJ2-7
DNA: TGTGCCAGCAGCGCTATCCGGGGCTACGAGCAGTACTTC
CDR3: CASSAIRGYEQYF

D: NA
V: TRBV11-3
size: NA
J: TRBJ2-3
DNA: TGTGCCAGCAGCCCGAGTCGAGATACGCAGTATTTT
CDR3: CASSPSRDTQYF

D: NA
V: TRBV6-5
size: few
J: TRBJ1-2
DNA: TGTGCCAGCAGTTACGCGGCAGGGGACCACTATGGCTACACCTTC
CDR3: CASSYAAGDHYGYTF

D: TRBD1
V: TRBV6-6
size: NA
J: TRBJ1-5
DNA: TGTGCCAGCAGTCTCACAGGGGGCCGGGAGCCCCAGCATTTT
CDR3: CASSLTGGREPQHF

D: TRBD1
V: TRBV30
size: NA
J: TRBJ1-5
DNA: TGTGCCTGGGCAGCTGACAGGGCGCCCCAGCATTTT
CDR3: CAWAADRAPQHF

D: TRBD1
V: TRBV6-5
size: NA
J: TRBJ2-7
DNA: TGTGCCTCAACCTCCCAGCGACAGGGGCTGCGGGAGCAGTACTTC
CDR3: CASTSQRQGLREQYF

D: TRBD2
V: TRBV15
size: few
J: TRBJ2-7
DNA: TGTGCCACCAGCATACTATCTAGCGGGAGGGCCTGGGAGCAGTACTTC
CDR3: CATSILSSGRAWEQYF

D: TRBD2
V: TRBV5-1
size: NA
J: TRBJ2-7
DNA: TGCGCCAGCCGCCTTAGCGGGAGCAAGTACGAGCAGTACTTC
CDR3: CASRLSGSKYEQYF

D: NA
V: TRBV2
size: once
J: TRBJ2-3
DNA: TGTGCCACAAAAAAGACAGCCTCTAGCACAGATACGCAGTATTTT
CDR3: CATKKTASSTDTQYF

D: NA
V: TRBV4-2
size: NA
J: TRBJ1-1
DNA: TGTGCCAGCAGCCGGACTGCCCTCGAAGCTTTCTTT
CDR3: CASSRTALEAFF

D: TRBD2
V: TRBV5-1
size: few
J: TRBJ2-7
DNA: TGCGCCAGCAGCCCCGGACTAGCGGGGGCCTACGAGCAGTACTTC
CDR3: CASSPGLAGAYEQYF

D: TRBD1
V: TRBV29-1
size: NA
J: TRBJ1-1
DNA: TGCAGCGTGACCGGACAGGTTGCCGCTGAAGCTTTCTTT
CDR3: CSVTGQVAAEAFF

D: NA
V: TRBV6-5
size: NA
J: TRBJ1-3
DNA: TGTGCCAGCACCTACGGGGCTGGAAACACCATATATTTT
CDR3: CASTYGAGNTIYF

D: TRBD2
V: TRBV7-2
size: NA
J: TRBJ2-1
DNA: TGTGCCAGCAGCTTAGCGCTAGCGGAGTACAATGAGCAGTTCTTC
CDR3: CASSLALAEYNEQFF

D: TRBD2
V: TRBV25-1
size: NA
J: TRBJ2-3
DNA: TGTGCCAGCAGTGGGACCTGGACTAGCGGGAGTATAGATACGCAGTATTTT
CDR3: CASSGTWTSGSIDTQYF

D: NA
V: TRBV7-2
size: NA
J: TRBJ2-7
DNA: TGTGCCAGCAGCTCCTACTACGAGCAGTACTTC
CDR3: CASSSYYEQYF